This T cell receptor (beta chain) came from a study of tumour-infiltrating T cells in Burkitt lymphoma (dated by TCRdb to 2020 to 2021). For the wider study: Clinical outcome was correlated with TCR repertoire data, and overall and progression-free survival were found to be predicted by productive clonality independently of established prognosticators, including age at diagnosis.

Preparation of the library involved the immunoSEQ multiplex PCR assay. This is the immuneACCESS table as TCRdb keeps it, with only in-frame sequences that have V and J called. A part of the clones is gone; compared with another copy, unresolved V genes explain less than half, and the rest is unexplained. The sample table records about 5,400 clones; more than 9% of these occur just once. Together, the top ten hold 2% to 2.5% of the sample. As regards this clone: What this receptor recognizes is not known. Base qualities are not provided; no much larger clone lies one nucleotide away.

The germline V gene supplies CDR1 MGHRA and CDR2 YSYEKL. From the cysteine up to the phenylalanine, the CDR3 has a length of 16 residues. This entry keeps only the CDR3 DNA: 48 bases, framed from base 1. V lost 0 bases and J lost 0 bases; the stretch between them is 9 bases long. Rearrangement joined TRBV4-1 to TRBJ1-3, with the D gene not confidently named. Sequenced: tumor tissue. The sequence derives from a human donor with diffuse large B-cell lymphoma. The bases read TGCGCCAGCAGCCAAGACCTTAGGAGCTCTGGAAACACCATATATTTT. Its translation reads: CASSQDLRSSGNTIYF.